The TCR beta chain described here comes from a study of blood T cell repertoires in COVID-19. V gave up 6 bases and J gave up 9 bases; unmatched junction bases: 9. The CDR3 runs 14 residues. The germline CDR1 and CDR2 sequences are LGHDT and YNNKEL (reference sequence). Per the original methods: By means of reference gene primer amplification, nucleated cell counts were estimated. The protocol was immunoSEQ multiplex PCR, while the TCRdb copy is restricted to in-frame clones and leaves out a portion. That table supplies the V and J calls and clone size; D and trimming were determined from the DNA. The sample lists tens of thousands of clones, 70% to 90% seen once, with less than 15% in the top ten.

The TCR comes from a man between 65 and 80 years old with active or convalescent COVID-19. V is TRBV3-1 (or the pseudogene TRBV3-2) and J is TRBJ2-1; 9 bases line up with TRBD1. The specimen was peripheral blood. This CDR3 is CASSFTTGGFEQFF. The CDR3 nucleotides are TGTGCCAGCAGTTTTACCACAGGGGGCTTTGAGCAGTTCTTC.